The 19 T cell receptor beta chains in this list originate from one sample, sequenced in a study of T-cell reconstitution after alpha-beta-depleted transplantation in children. Unique molecular identifiers were used to barcode this TCRbeta library. TCRdb processed the PCR reads anew with MiXCR; each CDR3 protein has one entry. In the table there are some 310,000 distinct CDR3 sequences, 23% of which are singletons. The material was PBMCs, mostly from graft donor cells, obtained 180 days after TCRalphabeta/CD19-depleted stem cell transplant. These receptors all stem from a male patient between 10 and 17 years old who had a stem cell transplant for acute lymphoblastic leukemia, so the T cells may come from the graft donor.

In this sample, this clonotype turned up a few times. This rearrangement joins TRBV12-3 or TRBV12-4 to TRBJ1-3; TRBD1 matches at 10 bases. The CDR3 runs to 15 residues. Germline trimming cut 6 bases from V and 6 bases from J; bases unmatched to any gene: 8. CDR3 DNA: TGTGCCAGCAGGCCGGGACAGGGGATGGTAAACACCATATATTTT. It translates to CASRPGQGMVNTIYF.

The chain couples TRBV27 to TRBJ2-3; 9 bases align to TRBD2. The J segment lost 4 bases and the V segment lost 1 base, leaving 15 bases of the junction unmatched. The CDR3 has 19 amino acids. Germline assignment: CDR1 MNHEY and CDR2 SMNVEV (reference sequence). As DNA, the CDR3 is TGTGCCAGCAGTTTATGGCCAGCGGGAGGTGGGATCCGGTCAGATACGCAGTATTTT. Residues: CASSLWPAGGGIRSDTQYF.

The rearrangement links TRBV20-1 to TRBJ2-5; D perhaps matches TRBD1 (6 bases). CDR1 DFQATT and CDR2 SNEGSKA come from the germline V gene (reference sequence). The CDR3 consists of 15 residues. V lost 5 bases and J 5 bases, leaving 21 bases between the germline ends. The CDR3 DNA follows: TGCAGTGCTCATGAAGCGTGGGACACCGTCGAGACCCAGTACTTC. It encodes CSAHEAWDTVETQYF.

The chain couples TRBV5-4 to TRBJ2-1; D is undetermined. The ends were cut back, 5 bases at V and 2 bases at J, with 5 bases in the middle. This CDR3 has 12 residues. Looked up from germline, CDR1 is SGHNT and CDR2 is YYREEE (reference sequence). The CDR3 DNA sequence: TGTGCCAGCAGTCGCACCTACAATGAGCAGTTCTTC. Protein product: CASSRTYNEQFF.

The chain employs TRBV7-9 and TRBJ2-3; TRBD2 aligns across 9 bases. CDR3 length: 15 residues. Germline V lookup: CDR1 SEHNR, CDR2 FQNEAQ (reference sequence). Germline trimming cut 5 bases from V and 3 bases from J; bases unmatched to any gene: 6. The CDR3 here is CASSRVAGGTDTQYF. CDR3 nucleotide sequence: TGTGCCAGCAGCCGAGTTGCGGGAGGGACAGATACGCAGTATTTT.

This clonotype was found a few times. This chain uses TRBV7-9 with TRBJ2-1; D might be TRBD1 (6 bases). Germline V gene lookup returns CDR1 SEHNR and CDR2 FQNEAQ (reference sequence). With 5 bases removed from V and 2 bases from J, the gap between germline ends came to 10 bases. This CDR3 is built from 14 residues. CDR3 nucleotide sequence: TGTGCCAGCAGCAATACAGGGACCTACAATGAGCAGTTCTTC. Its translation is CASSNTGTYNEQFF.

This clonotype was counted between two and nine times. This chain uses TRBV5-6 with TRBJ2-1, with a possible D match to TRBD2 (5 bases). The ends were cut back, 4 bases at V and 6 bases at J, with 11 bases in the middle. There are 13 residues in the CDR3. Germline V CDR1 and CDR2: SGHDT, YYEEEE. CDR3 nucleotides: TGTGCCAGCAGCGTTGGACTTTTCAATGAGCAGTTCTTC. Translating gives CASSVGLFNEQFF.

This clonotype turned up a few times. In nucleotides, the CDR3 is TGTGCCAGCAGTTTGGGCAGGAGAAACATTCAGTACTTC. This sequence encodes CASSLGRRNIQYF. The rearrangement joins TRBV12-3 or TRBV12-4 to TRBJ2-4, with D unclear. This CDR3 region has 13 residues. The V gene lost 3 bases and the J gene lost 6 bases, with 9 bases spanning the gap.

This clonotype was detected only a few times. The chain carries TRBV20-1 and TRBJ1-3; possible D gene TRBD1, 5 bases. Trimming removed 3 bases at V and 9 bases at J, with 18 bases between. Germline V CDR1 and CDR2: DFQATT, SNEGSKA (reference sequence). The CDR3 is made up of 14 amino acids. CDR3 sequence: CSARSEGDQITIYF. The CDR3 bases are TGCAGTGCTAGGTCGGAAGGGGACCAGATCACCATATATTTT.

This clonotype has a handful of counts. The chain employs TRBV4-1 and TRBJ2-1, with D perhaps TRBD2 (5 bases). This CDR3 region has 15 residues. The germline V gene encodes CDR1 MGHRA and CDR2 YSYEKL. V shed 4 bases and J shed 6 bases, with 16 bases lying between them. CDR3 bases: TGCGCCAGCAGCCGCCCAAGCGCCCGGGGCAATGAGCAGTTCTTC. Protein: CASSRPSARGNEQFF.

This clonotype was found a few times. DNA for the CDR3: TGTGCCACCAGTGATTTAGGGGCGGGTGAGCAGTTCTTC. Its translation: CATSDLGAGEQFF. V and J are TRBV24-1 and TRBJ2-1; possibly TRBD1 or TRBD2 for D (5 bases each). Germline-derived CDR1 and CDR2 are KGHDR and SFDVKD. The CDR3 totals 13 residues. V lost 1 base and J 9 bases, leaving 9 bases between the germline ends.

V usage is TRBV27 and J usage is TRBJ1-1, with 7 nucleotides matching TRBD1. The CDR3 has 16 amino acids. Germline loops: CDR1 MNHEY, CDR2 SMNVEV (reference sequence). Trimming took 4 bases from V and 0 from J; bases not matched to a gene: 8. CDR3: CASSYDRDRVNTEAFF. The CDR3 DNA reads as TGTGCCAGCAGTTACGACAGGGATCGGGTGAACACTGAAGCTTTCTTT.

The sample holds a few counts of this clonotype. This sequence joins TRBV5-1 and TRBJ1-1; D remains ambiguous. Germline CDR1 is SGHRS and CDR2 is YFSETQ. CDR3 length: 16 residues. Trimming cost V 0 bases and J 4 bases, with 16 bases left between them. CDR3 nucleotides: TGCGCCAGCAGCTTGGATCTGACTGCCGGGCCCACTGAAGCTTTCTTT. It translates to CASSLDLTAGPTEAFF.

This clonotype showed up just a few times. The chain is built from TRBV11-2 and TRBJ2-2; 11 bases line up with TRBD2. The V segment lost 5 bases and the J segment 1 base; nucleotides outside the gene matches: 12. Germline CDR1 is SGHAT and CDR2 is FQNNGV. The CDR3 covers 19 residues. The CDR3 DNA reads TGTGCCAGCAGCCCCGTTAGCGGGAGGGCCATTTTGAACACCGGGGAGCTGTTTTTT. Amino acids: CASSPVSGRAILNTGELFF.

The chain is built from TRBV7-6 and TRBJ1-1; 8 nucleotides align to TRBD1. Germline CDR1 and CDR2: SGHVS and FNYEAQ. V dropped 1 base and J dropped 4; count of bases not matched to a gene: 5. The CDR3 has 15 amino acids. The CDR3 region has the DNA TGTGCCAGCAGCTTAGTACAGGGGGACGTCACTGAAGCTTTCTTT. Its protein is CASSLVQGDVTEAFF.

Only a few counts were recorded for this clonotype. The V call is TRBV7-9, the J call TRBJ1-2, with D uncertain. Between the trimmed V and J ends, which lost 6 bases and 4 bases, there was a span of 18 bases. The CDR3 has 15 residues. Germline V gene sequence: CDR1 SEHNR, CDR2 FQNEAQ (reference sequence). CDR3: CASSLGQVESYGYTF. The CDR3 DNA follows: TGTGCCAGCAGTCTAGGGCAGGTCGAGAGCTATGGCTACACCTTC.

The chain carries TRBV9 and TRBJ2-5, with 7 nucleotides matching TRBD2. Germline CDR1 is SGDLS and CDR2 is YYNGEE. CDR3 length equals 14 residues. The ends lost 4 bases at V and 3 bases at J; junction bases unmatched: 6. CDR3 region: CASSSVAGEETQYF. The CDR3 DNA sequence: TGTGCCAGCAGCTCAGTTGCGGGAGAAGAGACCCAGTACTTC.

The chain's CDR3 is CATSGQGFTEAFF. The CDR3, as DNA: TGTGCCACCAGTGGACAGGGATTCACTGAAGCTTTCTTT. The chain recombines TRBV24-1 with TRBJ1-1; the match to TRBD1 covers 7 bases. CDR3 length: 13 amino acids. V was clipped by 5 bases and J by 4 bases; unmatched bases: 3. Germline values: CDR1 KGHDR, CDR2 SFDVKD.

Only a few counts were recorded for this clonotype. The V call is TRBV7-3, the J call TRBJ2-1; 7 bases are shared with TRBD2. The length of the CDR3 is 13 residues. Germline lookup yields CDR1 SGHTA and CDR2 FQGTGA. Unmatched junction bases numbered 5, after V lost 5 bases and J lost 7 bases. CDR3 in DNA: TGTGCCAGCAGCCACCCTAGCGGAAATGAGCAGTTCTTC. It encodes CASSHPSGNEQFF.